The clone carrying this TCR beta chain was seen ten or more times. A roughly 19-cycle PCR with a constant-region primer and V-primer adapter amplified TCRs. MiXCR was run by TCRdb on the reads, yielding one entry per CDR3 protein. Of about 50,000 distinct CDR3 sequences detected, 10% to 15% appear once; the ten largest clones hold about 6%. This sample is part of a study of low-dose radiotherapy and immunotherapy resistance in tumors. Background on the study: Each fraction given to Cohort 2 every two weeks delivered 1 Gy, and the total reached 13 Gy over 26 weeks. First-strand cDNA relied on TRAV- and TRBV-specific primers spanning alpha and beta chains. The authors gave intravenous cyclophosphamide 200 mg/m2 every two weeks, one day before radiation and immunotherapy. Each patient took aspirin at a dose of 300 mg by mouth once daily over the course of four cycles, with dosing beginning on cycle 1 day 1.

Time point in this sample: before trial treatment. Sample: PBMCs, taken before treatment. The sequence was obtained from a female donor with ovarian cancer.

CDR3 coding DNA: TGTGCCAGCACGACAGGGGGCACCTACGAGCAGTACTTC. Protein: CASTTGGTYEQYF. The chain has TRBV28 and TRBJ2-7; TRBD1 matches at 10 bases. This CDR3 comprises 13 residues. V was clipped by 7 bases and J by 2 bases; unmatched bases: 2. Germline lookup yields CDR1 MDHEN and CDR2 SYDVKM.